These 5 T cell receptor beta chains were sequenced from one sample in a study of long-term antiretroviral therapy in people with HIV. Samples were assayed with immunoSEQ v3.0 at survey level. Using immunoSEQ multiplex PCR, the repertoire was profiled, and TCRdb retains in-frame clones only, with some absent. The table has tens of thousands of clones, almost 85% seen once. Sample: unsorted PBMCs, taken 1.1 years before starting antiretroviral therapy. The receptors stem from a woman aged 25-40 years with HIV.

The V gene is TRBV2, the J gene TRBJ1-1; weak D call: TRBD1 (5 bases). CDR3 size: 13 residues. The germline V and J ends were trimmed by 6 bases and 5 bases, with 13 bases remaining between them. Germline V gene sequence: CDR1 SNHLY, CDR2 FYNNEI. DNA of the CDR3: TGTGCCAGCAGGGTACAGGTCCGTACTGAAGCTTTCTTT. Translated: CASRVQVRTEAFF. Drawing the rest from reference TRBV2 and TRBJ1-1, the complete variable domain is EPEVTQTPSHQVTQMGQEVILRCVPISNHLYFYWYRQILGQKVEFLVSFYNNEISEKSEIFDDQFSVERPDGSNFTLKIRSTKLEDSAMYFCASRVQVRTEAFFGQGTRLTVV.

Worth noting for this clone: The sample carries other DNA sequences with the same CDR3. The V gene is TRBV5-6, the J gene TRBJ1-2; D unclear. Trimming stripped 0 bases from V and 2 bases from J, with 8 bases between. Germline CDR1 and CDR2: SGHDT and YYEEEE. CDR3 length equals 14 residues. The CDR3 loop reads CASSLGRLNYGYTF. As DNA, the CDR3 is TGTGCCAGCAGCTTGGGACGGTTGAACTATGGCTACACCTTC.

This clone is categorized as medium-sized. This sequence joins TRBV4-1 and TRBJ2-7; TRBD1 might be the D (5 bases). Germline CDR1 and CDR2: MGHRA and YSYEKL. Trimming cost V 5 bases and J 3 bases, with 11 bases left between them. CDR3 length: 13 amino acids. CDR3 sequence: CASSSAGFYEQYF. The CDR3 DNA reads TGCGCCAGCAGCTCGGCAGGGTTCTACGAGCAGTACTTC.

The chain is built from TRBV5-1 and TRBJ1-4; tentatively, D is TRBD1 (5 bases). Germline V gene sequence: CDR1 SGHRS, CDR2 YFSETQ. This CDR3 spans 15 amino acids. V was cut by 0 bases and J by 8 bases, with 14 bases left in between. CDR3 region: CASSLEGRVREKLFF. The CDR3 nucleotides are TGCGCCAGCAGCTTGGAGGGCAGGGTGAGGGAAAAACTGTTTTTT. Combining the CDR3 with reference TRBV5-1 and TRBJ1-4 gives the whole variable domain KAGVTQTPRYLIKTRGQQVTLSCSPISGHRSVSWYQQTPGQGLQFLFEYFSETQRNKGNFPGRFSGRQFSNSRSEMNVSTLELGDSALYLCASSLEGRVREKLFFGSGTQLSVL.

This clone was seen a few times. The chain couples TRBV18 to TRBJ1-4; D call uncertain. This CDR3 has 14 residues. Looked up from germline, CDR1 is KGHSH and CDR2 is LQKENI. V lost 6 bases and J 10 bases, leaving 18 bases between the germline ends. CDR3 nucleotide sequence: TGTGCCAGCTCCTCCGAACGTAGCGCTGGAAAACTGTTTTTT. This codes for CASSSERSAGKLFF.